This T cell receptor (beta chain) stems from a study of T cells after yellow fever vaccination. The wider study: Fractions low in cell number were prepared with SMART-Seq v4 Ultra Low Input.

Template-switching 5'RACE yielded the TCR cDNA; a universal primer site and UMIs were added in the process. TCRdb processed the 5' RACE reads anew with MiXCR; each CDR3 protein has one entry. Of roughly 250,000 distinct CDR3 sequences in the sample, around 13% are singletons; the top ten hold 0.45% to 0.65%. This clonotype was counted only a few times. Germline-derived CDR1 and CDR2 are LGHNA and YSLEER. V was shortened by 0 bases and J by 0 bases, with 8 bases between the two germline ends. The CDR3 loop spans 15 amino acids. The gene calls are TRBV4-3 and TRBJ1-1; possible D gene TRBD1, 5 bases. The sequence came from a man between 25 and 39 years old who received the YFV17D yellow fever vaccine. The material sequenced was CD4+ T cells sorted from PBMCs, taken 45 days after the yellow fever booster vaccination. The CDR3 spells CASSQDIGVNTEAFF. The CDR3 nucleotides read TGCGCCAGCAGCCAAGATATAGGGGTGAACACTGAAGCTTTCTTT.